The 2 T cell receptor beta chains in this list originate from one sample, sequenced in a study of shared clonotypes between healthy human individuals. Produced via immunoSEQ multiplex PCR; TCRdb's table is partial and in-frame only. The data show nearly 750,000 clones, 72% seen once. Sequencing was done on a sample of memory CD4+ T cells sorted from blood. Subset given: CD45RA-negative fraction. The source of these receptors is a woman aged 30 to 39 in good health.

This chain links TRBV28 with TRBJ1-5; D remains ambiguous. V lost 3 bases, J lost 7 bases, and 4 bases lay in between. Germline lookup yields CDR1 MDHEN and CDR2 SYDVKM. The CDR3 has 11 residues. The CDR3 DNA is TGTGCCAGCAGTTTTAAGCAGCCCCAGCATTTT. Protein: CASSFKQPQHF.

The chain has TRBV11-2 and TRBJ2-1; 12 nucleotides line up with TRBD2. The CDR3 is 19 amino acids. V shed 4 bases and J 0 bases; nucleotides not matched to a gene: 10. CDR1 is SGHAT and CDR2 is FQNNGV in the germline V gene. CDR3 residues: CASSSPGLAGGSSYNEQFF. CDR3 nucleotides: TGTGCCAGCAGCTCACCGGGACTAGCGGGTGGGAGCTCCTACAATGAGCAGTTCTTC.